This paragraph reports one T cell receptor beta chain. Its specificity is not known. This specimen comes from a study of PD-1 blockade in classical Hodgkin lymphoma. Following autologous stem cell transplantation, relapse occurred in every patient, and exposure to brentuximab vedotin varied. The germline V gene encodes CDR1 MNHEY and CDR2 SVGAGI. Trimming took 7 bases from V and 1 from J, leaving 10 bases between them. The CDR3 has 14 amino acids. General study findings and limits: By C4D1 there was a significant rise in CD4+ TCR diversity but not in CD8+ TCR diversity. Lower baseline TCR diversity was reported for newly diagnosed patients than for healthy donors.

Sequencing was performed with immunoSEQ multiplex PCR; in TCRdb, only in-frame clones are kept and a portion is missing. The sample contains 84,000 or so clones, over 90% of which appear only once. Sample: peripheral blood mononuclear cells (PBMCs), taken before the second cycle of nivolumab. The chain is built from TRBV6-5 and TRBJ2-2; possibly TRBD2 for D (5 bases). The clonotype was recovered from a human donor with classical Hodgkin lymphoma. The CDR3 protein is CASISAENTGELFF. CDR3 in DNA: TGTGCCAGCATCTCAGCGGAGAACACCGGGGAGCTGTTTTTT.